Shown below are 19 T cell receptor beta chains from a single sample sequenced in a study of T-cell reconstitution after alpha-beta-depleted transplantation in children. Unique molecular identifiers featured in how the TCRbeta library was prepared. One entry per CDR3 protein results from TCRdb running MiXCR on the PCR reads. The sample yields around 29,000 distinct CDR3 sequences, around 6.3% seen once. The material sequenced was PBMCs, mostly from graft donor cells, taken 180 days after TCRalphabeta/CD19-depleted stem cell transplant. These receptors originate from a male patient younger than 18 who had a stem cell transplant for acute myeloid leukemia, so the T cells may come from the graft donor.

This clonotype was seen ten or more times. The V and J genes are TRBV20-1 and TRBJ2-5; 11 positions match TRBD2. Germline CDR1 DFQATT, CDR2 SNEGSKA (reference sequence). V lost 1 base, J lost 2 bases, and 0 bases stayed unmatched. There are 14 residues in the CDR3. CDR3 sequence reads: CSARVAGGQETQYF. For the CDR3, the DNA is TGCAGTGCTAGAGTAGCGGGAGGGCAAGAGACCCAGTACTTC.

Ten or more counts support this clonotype. This chain connects TRBV15 to TRBJ2-4; no clear D gene. The V gene's germline CDR1 is LNHNV and CDR2 YYDKDF (reference sequence). V lost 7 bases and J lost 5, with 12 bases in between. CDR3 size: 13 residues. In DNA, the CDR3 is TGTGCCACCATCAACCGCCAAGAAAACATTCAGTACTTC. It codes for CATINRQENIQYF.

At least ten counts were recorded for this clonotype. J is TRBJ1-6 and V is TRBV20-1, with D unclear. The CDR3 covers 16 residues. Trimming took 0 bases from V and 7 from J, leaving 16 bases between them. CDR1 and CDR2 from the germline V gene are DFQATT and SNEGSKA (reference sequence). CDR3 sequence reads: CSARDPGGNPNSPLHF. The CDR3 region has the DNA TGCAGTGCTAGAGACCCTGGCGGTAACCCGAATTCACCCCTCCACTTT.

The sample holds many counts of this clonotype. The gene calls are TRBV5-1 and TRBJ2-1; 11 nucleotides line up with TRBD2. The CDR3 is made up of 16 amino acids. The ends lost 4 bases at V and 5 bases at J; junction bases unmatched: 8. Germline V gene sequence: CDR1 SGHRS, CDR2 YFSETQ. DNA for the CDR3: TGCGCCAGCAGCCCAAGGGGACTAGCGGACAACAATGAGCAGTTCTTC. It is translated as CASSPRGLADNNEQFF.

This clonotype was recorded many times. V gene TRBV6-2 or TRBV6-3 combines with J gene TRBJ2-7; D is tentatively TRBD1 or TRBD2 (5 bases each). The CDR3 runs to 16 residues. V dropped 7 bases and J dropped 2 bases, with 21 bases sitting between them. Germline lookup yields CDR1 MNHEY and CDR2 SVGEGT. The CDR3 is CASTNLRAGPTYEQYF. CDR3 coding DNA: TGTGCCAGCACCAATCTCAGGGCGGGTCCTACCTACGAGCAGTACTTC.

This clonotype was detected many times. The chain is built from TRBV7-2 and TRBJ2-2, with D unclear. The V gene's germline CDR1 is SGHTA and CDR2 FQGNSA. Trimming removed 3 bases from V and 5 bases from J, with 10 bases in between. This CDR3 spans 14 amino acids. CDR3 region: CASSLRSVTGELFF. The CDR3 bases are TGTGCCAGCAGCTTGAGGTCGGTTACCGGGGAGCTGTTTTTT. Together with reference TRBV7-2 and TRBJ2-2, the CDR3 gives the full variable domain: GAGVSQSPSNKVTEKGKDVELRCDPISGHTALYWYRQSLGQGLEFLIYFQGNSAPDKSGLPSDRFSAERTGGSVSTLTIQRTQQEDSAVYLCASSLRSVTGELFFGEGSRLTVL.

This clonotype was recorded at least ten times. The genes are TRBV5-4 and TRBJ2-1; 12 nucleotides align to TRBD1. The junction had 12 bases not matched to a gene; V was cut back by 4 bases and J by 10 bases. This CDR3 is 16 amino acids long. Germline assignment: CDR1 SGHNT and CDR2 YYREEE (reference sequence). CDR3 region: CASSPTGTGGAEEQFF. In DNA form, the CDR3 reads TGTGCCAGCAGCCCGACCGGGACAGGGGGCGCCGAGGAGCAGTTCTTC.

This clonotype was recorded many times. The V gene is TRBV3-1, the J gene TRBJ2-5; D is ambiguous. The CDR3 spans 14 residues. CDR1 and CDR2 (germline): LGHDT, YNNKEL (reference sequence). Trimming removed 5 bases from V and 3 bases from J, with 13 bases in between. CDR3 sequence (DNA): TGTGCCAGCAGCTCAGGTCGGATTAAAGAGACCCAGTACTTC. Encoded protein: CASSSGRIKETQYF.

The table lists this clonotype with many counts. V is TRBV6-2 or TRBV6-3 and J is TRBJ2-1; TRBD2 aligns across 8 bases. The CDR3 spans 15 residues. The germline V gene encodes CDR1 MNHEY and CDR2 SVGEGT. The V and J ends lost 0 bases and 9 bases, in that order; junction bases with no gene match: 7. The CDR3 loop reads CASSYSGLGGGEQFF. The CDR3 DNA sequence: TGTGCCAGCAGTTACTCGGGACTAGGGGGGGGTGAGCAGTTCTTC.

At least ten counts were recorded for this clonotype. This chain's CDR3 is CASSLRGDEQFF. The CDR3 nucleotides are TGTGCCAGCAGCTTACGCGGCGATGAGCAGTTCTTC. This chain joins TRBV7-9 and TRBJ2-1; D uncertain. CDR3 length equals 12 residues. Germline V lookup: CDR1 SEHNR, CDR2 FQNEAQ (reference sequence). The V end was cut by 2 bases, the J end by 8 bases, with 7 bases between.

This clonotype was picked up many times. This could be a read error, since a much larger clone is one nucleotide away. The rearrangement uses TRBV7-9 and TRBJ1-5; D perhaps matches TRBD1 (6 bases). The CDR3 spans 15 residues. Deletions cut 5 bases from V and 2 bases from J, with 13 bases between. Per germline, CDR1 SEHNR and CDR2 FQNEAQ (reference sequence). The CDR3 DNA reads TGTGCCAGCAGCCTCAGGGGAGTAGGCAATCAGCCCCAGCATTTT. Protein product: CASSLRGVGNQPQHF.

Turning to this clonotype: Sequence at one end of the junction differs from germline and may be a read error. V is TRBV6-1 and J is TRBJ2-1; 10 bases map to TRBD2. The CDR3 totals 16 residues. Germline CDR1 is MNHNS and CDR2 is SASEGT. The CDR3 loop reads CAGSQNSGRTINELFF. CDR3 nucleotides: TGTGCCGGCAGTCAAAATAGCGGGAGGACAATCAATGAGCTGTTCTTC.

This clonotype has ten or more counts. The chain employs TRBV20-1 and TRBJ1-1; 10 bases map to TRBD1. Germline CDR1 DFQATT, CDR2 SNEGSKA (reference sequence). This CDR3 is built from 14 residues. V lost 6 bases and J lost 5; bases outside the gene matches: 9. CDR3 in amino acids: CSARPGQGNTEAFF. The CDR3 region has the DNA TGCAGTGCAAGGCCGGGACAGGGGAATACTGAAGCTTTCTTT.

This clonotype showed up many times. The chain is built from TRBV6-5 and TRBJ2-7, with a weak D call TRBD2 (6 bases). There are 13 residues in the CDR3. The V gene lost 1 base and the J gene lost 7 bases, with 11 bases spanning the gap. Per the germline V gene, CDR1 is MNHEY and CDR2 is SVGAGI. CDR3 sequence: CASSYWGEREQYF. In DNA, the CDR3 is TGTGCCAGCAGTTACTGGGGGGAGCGAGAGCAGTACTTC.

The table lists this clonotype with many counts. This sequence joins TRBV4-1 and TRBJ2-3, with 11 nucleotides matching TRBD2. J lost 8 bases, V lost 0 bases, and 13 bases had no gene match. This CDR3 contains 18 residues. The germline V gene has CDR1 MGHRA and CDR2 YSYEKL. In DNA, the CDR3 is TGCGCCAGCAGCCAAGACGGGACTAGCGGCGATGCACGGGGTACGCAGTATTTT. It codes for CASSQDGTSGDARGTQYF.

Notes on this clonotype: A much larger clone is a single base away; this may be a read error. The chain is built from TRBV12-3 or TRBV12-4 and TRBJ2-2; 8 nucleotides align to TRBD2. This CDR3 region has 19 residues. CDR3 in amino acids: CTSRPASGHGGEHDGELFF. The CDR3, as DNA: TGTACCAGCAGGCCTGCTAGCGGGCACGGGGGAGAACATGACGGGGAGCTGTTTTTT.

This clonotype was seen ten or more times. The chain carries TRBV6-1 and TRBJ1-6; D is unresolved. The CDR3 spans 13 residues. The germline V and J ends were trimmed by 6 bases and 11 bases, with 14 bases remaining between them. The germline V gene encodes CDR1 MNHNS and CDR2 SASEGT. The CDR3 reads CASRMERPAPLHF. The CDR3 coding sequence is TGTGCCAGCAGGATGGAGAGGCCAGCACCCCTCCACTTT.

This clonotype was counted many times. V gene TRBV2 combines with J gene TRBJ2-7; 9 bases match TRBD1. The CDR3 sequence is 14 residues long. Germline CDR1 is SNHLY and CDR2 is FYNNEI. V shed 5 bases, J shed 1 base, and the junction held 3 bases outside the gene matches. CDR3 sequence reads: CASSIDRGSYEQYV. CDR3 nucleotides: TGTGCCAGCAGTATCGACAGGGGGTCCTACGAGCAGTACGTC.

V is TRBV20-1 and J is TRBJ2-1; D remains unclear. Between the trimmed V and J ends, which lost 4 bases and 10 bases, there was a span of 14 bases. The CDR3 spans 12 residues. Germline-derived CDR1 and CDR2 are DFQATT and SNEGSKA (reference sequence). DNA of the CDR3: TGCAGTGCTACTCATGGGCTAGGGGAGCAGTTCTTC. This gives the protein CSATHGLGEQFF.